This T cell receptor beta chain was documented in a study of glioma-infiltrating T cells after dendritic cell vaccination. Study-wide context: Patients received three intradermal dendritic cell vaccine injections at biweekly intervals. Points from the study as a whole: Complete blood and tumor specimen sets were limited to few patients.

This clone was detected only once. Its antigen is not known. Produced via immunoSEQ multiplex PCR; TCRdb's table is partial and in-frame only. The table records around 90,000 clones, about four fifths of them present only once. None of the glioblastoma patients had an isocitrate dehydrogenase mutation. Before vaccination, two weeks after the third vaccination, and at progression, PBMC were collected. Per germline, CDR1 MGHRA and CDR2 YSYEKL. The J segment lost 5 bases and the V segment lost 0 bases, leaving 1 base of the junction unmatched. This CDR3 region has 15 residues. V and J are TRBV4-1 and TRBJ1-5; 10 nucleotides agree with TRBD1. Sequencing used blood, obtained before dendritic cell vaccination. This TCR came from a human donor with glioblastoma. The CDR3 DNA sequence: TGCGCCAGCAGCCAAGAGACAGGGGGCCATCAGCCCCAGCATTTT. It yields the protein CASSQETGGHQPQHF.